A single sample is the source of the 24 T cell receptor beta chains below, sequenced in a study of molecular identifiers for immune sequencing clone quantification. TCRdb passed the PCR reads through MiXCR, listing each CDR3 protein once. The sample shows hundreds of thousands of distinct CDR3 sequences, 25% of them seen only once. Sequencing was performed on naive CD8+ T cells from blood, with Jurkat cell RNA spiked in. Subset defined: FACS-sorted CD8+CD4-CCR7+CD45RA+ naive T cells. The receptor set was obtained from a human donor in good health. Some libraries in this study had Jurkat cell RNA spiked in.

A remark on this clonotype: The junction and the germline gene differ at one end; a read error may be behind it. The chain carries TRBV4-3 and TRBJ1-1; D is possibly TRBD1 (5 bases). This CDR3 spans 14 amino acids. Looked up from germline, CDR1 is LGHNA and CDR2 is YSLEER. CDR3 nucleotide sequence: TGCGCCACCAGCCAAGAACGGGGGTACACTGTAGCTTTCTTT. It yields the protein CATSQERGYTVAFF.

The chain is built from TRBV20-1 and TRBJ2-1; TRBD1 might be the D (6 bases). With 6 bases removed from V and 8 bases from J, the gap between germline ends came to 14 bases. Germline CDR1 reads DFQATT; CDR2 reads SNEGSKA (reference sequence). This CDR3 has 12 residues. CDR3 in DNA: TGCAGTGCGGTAGAACAGGGCCATGAGCAGTTCTTC. Translated, it gives CSAVEQGHEQFF.

This clonotype was detected many times. The genes are TRBV28 and TRBJ2-7; tentative D call: TRBD2 (6 bases). V lost 3 bases to trimming and J lost 3 bases, with 9 bases between them. The CDR3 spans 13 residues. Germline V lookup: CDR1 MDHEN, CDR2 SYDVKM. As DNA, the CDR3 is TGTGCCAGCAGTTTGGAGGGGCGCTACGAGCAGTACTTC. This sequence encodes CASSLEGRYEQYF. Supplemented by reference TRBV28 and TRBJ2-7, the full variable domain reads DVKVTQSSRYLVKRTGEKVFLECVQDMDHENMFWYRQDPGLGLRLIYFSYDVKMKEKGDIPEGYSVSREKKERFSLILESASTNQTSMYLCASSLEGRYEQYFGPGTRLTVT.

This clonotype was counted ten times or more. The rearrangement links TRBV12-3 or TRBV12-4 to TRBJ2-3; tentatively, D is TRBD2 (5 bases). The CDR3 has 15 residues. V was clipped by 7 bases and J by 2 bases, with 16 bases between them. CDR3 in amino acids: CASIARGTPTDTQYF. CDR3 DNA sequence: TGTGCCAGCATTGCCCGGGGAACACCCACAGATACGCAGTATTTT.

In its sample, this clonotype was seen many times. The J gene is TRBJ2-6, the V gene TRBV14, with D possibly TRBD1 on 6 matching bases. CDR3 length: 20 residues. V lost 4 bases and J 0 bases, leaving 22 bases between the germline ends. The germline V gene has CDR1 SGHDN and CDR2 FVKESK. The CDR3 is CASSPRWGQQGTSGANVLTF. As DNA, the CDR3 is TGTGCCAGCAGCCCTCGATGGGGGCAGCAAGGAACCTCTGGGGCCAACGTCCTGACTTTC.

This sequence joins TRBV9 and TRBJ2-2, with 8 bases matching TRBD1. Germline CDR1 is SGDLS and CDR2 is YYNGEE. The junction had 6 bases not matched to a gene; V was cut back by 0 bases and J by 2 bases. There are 17 residues in the CDR3. The CDR3 nucleotides read TGTGCCAGCAGCGTAGGACCCCAGGGGGCAAACACCGGGGAGCTGTTTTTT. Translated: CASSVGPQGANTGELFF. Full variable domain (remainder filled in from reference TRBV9 and TRBJ2-2): DSGVTQTPKHLITATGQRVTLRCSPRSGDLSVYWYQQSLDQGLQFLIQYYNGEERAKGNILERFSAQQFPDLHSELNLSSLELGDSALYFCASSVGPQGANTGELFFGEGSRLTVL.

This clonotype was seen ten or more times. The V and J genes are TRBV6-6 and TRBJ2-4; D possibly matches TRBD1 or TRBD2 (5 bases each). This CDR3 is 15 amino acids long. The germline gives CDR1 MNHNY, CDR2 SVGAGI (reference sequence). Deletions cut 1 base from V and 6 bases from J, with 13 bases between. The CDR3 protein is CASSYWERGLNIQYF. The DNA of the CDR3 is TGTGCCAGCAGTTACTGGGAGAGGGGCCTAAACATTCAGTACTTC.

A word on this clonotype: A clone one base away is much larger, so this may be a read error. This sequence joins TRBV6-1 and TRBJ1-4; D uncertain. Trimming cost V 0 bases and J 5 bases, with 10 bases left between them. The CDR3 length is 15 residues. Germline V gives CDR1 MNHNS, CDR2 SASEGT. Written as DNA, the CDR3 is TGTGCCAGCAGTGAAGCGCGGACCGGCAATGAAAAACTGTTTTTT. Protein sequence: CASSEARTGNEKLFF.

In its sample, this clonotype was seen a few times. The V call is TRBV6-2 or TRBV6-3, the J call TRBJ2-3; TRBD2 might be the D (6 bases). Germline V gene data show CDR1 as MNHEY and CDR2 as SVGEGT. The CDR3 length is 14 residues. The V gene lost 4 bases and the J gene lost 7 bases, with 15 bases spanning the gap. CDR3 loop: CASSSDYAINTQYF. CDR3 nucleotide sequence: TGTGCCAGCAGTTCGGACTACGCCATTAATACGCAGTATTTT.

This chain joins TRBV28 and TRBJ2-5; the match to TRBD2 covers 11 bases. Germline V lookup: CDR1 MDHEN, CDR2 SYDVKM. Trimming cost V 5 bases and J 4 bases; bases outside gene matches: 12. The CDR3 totals 17 residues. CDR3 coding DNA: TGTGCCAGCAGTCCAATTCCTGCACTAGCGGGGGTAGAGACCCAGTACTTC. Amino acid sequence: CASSPIPALAGVETQYF.

In this sample, this clonotype turned up many times. This sequence joins TRBV7-9 and TRBJ2-7, with a tentative D call TRBD2 (6 bases). The CDR3 is made up of 14 amino acids. Trimming left V 5 bases short and J 3 bases short, with 14 bases between. Germline CDR1 reads SEHNR; CDR2 reads FQNEAQ (reference sequence). CDR3 sequence (DNA): TGTGCCAGCAGCCGGGAGACAGCCCTCTACGAGCAGTACTTC. This gives the protein CASSRETALYEQYF.

The chain couples TRBV30 to TRBJ2-7, with D hard to call. The CDR3 length is 13 residues. V gave up 0 bases and J gave up 1 base, with 7 bases separating them. Germline values: CDR1 GTSNPN, CDR2 SVGIG (reference sequence). The CDR3 protein is CAWSVFSSYEQYF. As DNA, the CDR3 is TGTGCCTGGAGTGTTTTTTCGTCCTACGAGCAGTACTTC.

This clonotype was seen a handful of times. The CDR3 nucleotides read TGTGCCACCAGTGATTGGGACGGTTACACAGATACGCAGTATTTT. Translated: CATSDWDGYTDTQYF. The V call is TRBV24-1, the J call TRBJ2-3; D possibly matches TRBD1 or TRBD2 (5 bases each). The ends were cut back, 2 bases at V and 2 bases at J, with 10 bases in the middle. The germline V gene has CDR1 KGHDR and CDR2 SFDVKD. CDR3 length equals 15 residues.

In regard to this clonotype: Given a much more abundant clone one base away, this may be a read error. CDR3 nucleotides: TGTGCCAGCAGTACAGGGATGGCCGCGCAGTACTTC. Residues: CASSTGMAAQYF. The chain carries TRBV6-5 and TRBJ2-7, with D perhaps matching TRBD1 (6 bases). The CDR3 is 12 amino acids. The germline V and J ends were trimmed by 5 bases and 9 bases, with 14 bases remaining between them. Looked up from germline, CDR1 is MNHEY and CDR2 is SVGAGI.

Points on this clonotype: A read error may be the cause here, since a much bigger clone is one base away. The genes are TRBV12-3 or TRBV12-4 and TRBJ2-7; 7 bases line up with TRBD1. V lost 6 bases, J lost 0 bases, and 11 bases stayed unmatched. The CDR3 totals 16 residues. The CDR3 protein is CASRPRQGPGSYEQYF. CDR3 in DNA: TGTGCCAGCAGGCCCCGACAGGGCCCGGGCTCCTACGAGCAGTACTTC.

The sample holds many counts of this clonotype. The chain employs TRBV7-2 and TRBJ2-1; D remains ambiguous. The CDR3 consists of 12 residues. The germline CDR1 and CDR2 sequences are SGHTA and FQGNSA. Between the trimmed V and J ends, which lost 5 bases and 7 bases, there was a span of 9 bases. Here the CDR3 DNA reads TGTGCCAGCAGCCGGTTGGGAAATGAGCAGTTCTTC. Translated: CASSRLGNEQFF.

This clonotype was recorded many times. V gene TRBV6-5 combines with J gene TRBJ1-2, with 7 nucleotides matching TRBD1. V dropped 5 bases and J dropped 6; count of bases not matched to a gene: 6. The germline V gene encodes CDR1 MNHEY and CDR2 SVGAGI. CDR3 length: 13 amino acids. The CDR3 spells CASSAQGENGYTF. The CDR3 DNA follows: TGTGCCAGCAGTGCGCAGGGGGAGAATGGCTACACCTTC.

To note about this clonotype: One end of the junction varies from germline; a read error may be responsible. This chain uses TRBV9 with TRBJ2-3; D could derive from TRBD1 or TRBD2 (6 bases each). The CDR3 runs to 16 residues. Looked up from germline, CDR1 is SGDLS and CDR2 is YYNGEE. The CDR3 region has the DNA TGTGCCAGCAGCGTAGAGGACGGGGGCAGCACATATACGCAGTATTTT. Amino acid sequence: CASSVEDGGSTYTQYF.

The CDR3 protein is CASRAGTQLGELFF. The CDR3 DNA reads TGTGCCAGCAGAGCCGGGACCCAGCTTGGGGAGCTGTTTTTT. The chain uses TRBV27 and TRBJ2-2, with D possibly called TRBD1 or TRBD2 (5 bases each). Per the germline V gene, CDR1 is MNHEY and CDR2 is SMNVEV (reference sequence). This CDR3 region has 14 residues. Trimming cost V 6 bases and J 8 bases, with 16 bases left between them.

V usage is TRBV5-3 and J usage is TRBJ2-3; D remains ambiguous. TRBV5-3 is an ORF for which the function is uncertain. The CDR3 covers 16 residues. DNA of the CDR3: TGTGCGAGCAGCTTGGAGTGGTTTACTAGCACAGATACGCAGTATTTT. This codes for CASSLEWFTSTDTQYF.

The J gene is TRBJ1-6, the V gene TRBV5-5; 8 bases align to TRBD1. This CDR3 contains 14 residues. CDR1 and CDR2 from the germline V gene are SGHKS and YYEKEE (reference sequence). Trimming cost V 4 bases and J 6 bases; bases outside gene matches: 3. The CDR3 protein is CASSTDRGNSPLHF. Written as DNA, the CDR3 is TGTGCCAGCAGCACCGACAGGGGTAATTCACCCCTCCACTTT.

At least ten counts were recorded for this clonotype. Mismatch with germline at one junction end may stem from a read error. This chain links TRBV10-3 with TRBJ1-1; TRBD1 aligns across 8 bases. This CDR3 is built from 16 residues. CDR1 is ENHRY and CDR2 is SYGVKD in the germline V gene. The CDR3 region is CAISESQGEVNSEAFF. The CDR3 nucleotides are TGTGCCATCAGTGAGTCACAGGGGGAAGTGAACAGTGAAGCTTTCTTT.

This clonotype was observed many times. The chain employs TRBV5-1 and TRBJ2-5, with 9 bases fitting TRBD2. The germline gives CDR1 SGHRS, CDR2 YFSETQ. J lost 2 bases, V lost 0 bases, and 2 bases had no gene match. The CDR3 is made up of 15 amino acids. This chain's CDR3 is CASSLALAGQETQYF. The DNA for the CDR3 is TGCGCCAGCAGCTTGGCGCTAGCGGGACAAGAGACCCAGTACTTC.

The chain joins TRBV6-2 or TRBV6-3 to TRBJ2-5; D not certain. The CDR3 totals 17 residues. From germline, CDR1 is MNHEY and CDR2 SVGEGT. With 2 bases removed from V and 7 bases from J, the gap between germline ends came to 23 bases. This chain's CDR3 is CASSYGGSHLERGTQYF. CDR3 nucleotide sequence: TGTGCCAGCAGTTACGGCGGCAGTCACCTCGAGCGTGGGACCCAGTACTTC.